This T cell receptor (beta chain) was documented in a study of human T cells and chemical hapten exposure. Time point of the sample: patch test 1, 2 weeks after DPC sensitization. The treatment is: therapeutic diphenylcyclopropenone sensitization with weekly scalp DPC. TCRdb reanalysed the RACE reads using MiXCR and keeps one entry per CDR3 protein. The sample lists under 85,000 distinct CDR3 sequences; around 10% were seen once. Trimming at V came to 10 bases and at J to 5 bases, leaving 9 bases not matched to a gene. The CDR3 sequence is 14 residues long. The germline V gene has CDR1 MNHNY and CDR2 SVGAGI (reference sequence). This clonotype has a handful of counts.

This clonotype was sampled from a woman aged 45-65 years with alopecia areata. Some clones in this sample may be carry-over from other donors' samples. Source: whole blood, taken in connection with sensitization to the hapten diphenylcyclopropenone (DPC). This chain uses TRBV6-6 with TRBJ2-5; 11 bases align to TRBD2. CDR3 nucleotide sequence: TGTGCCACCCTTACTAGCGGGAGCATTGAGACCCAGTACTTC. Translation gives CATLTSGSIETQYF.